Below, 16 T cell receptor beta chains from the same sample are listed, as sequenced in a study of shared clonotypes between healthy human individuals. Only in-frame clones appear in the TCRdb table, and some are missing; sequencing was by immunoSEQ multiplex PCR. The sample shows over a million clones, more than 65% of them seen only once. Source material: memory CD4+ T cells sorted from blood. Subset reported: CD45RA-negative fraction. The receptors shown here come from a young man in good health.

CDR3 DNA sequence: TGTGCCAGCAGTGAAGCGCATGGGGGGGTGGCAGCTTTCTTT. As protein: CASSEAHGGVAAFF. J is TRBJ1-1 and V is TRBV6-1; maybe TRBD1 (5 bases). The CDR3 is made up of 14 amino acids. Germline values: CDR1 MNHNS, CDR2 SASEGT. V lost 0 bases and J lost 10, with 15 bases in between.

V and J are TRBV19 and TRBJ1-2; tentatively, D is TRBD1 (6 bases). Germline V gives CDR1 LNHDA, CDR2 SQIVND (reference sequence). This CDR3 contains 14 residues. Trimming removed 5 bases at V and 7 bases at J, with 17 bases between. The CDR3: CASSAYPGHSGYTF. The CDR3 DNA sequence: TGTGCCAGTAGTGCTTACCCGGGACACTCTGGCTACACCTTC.

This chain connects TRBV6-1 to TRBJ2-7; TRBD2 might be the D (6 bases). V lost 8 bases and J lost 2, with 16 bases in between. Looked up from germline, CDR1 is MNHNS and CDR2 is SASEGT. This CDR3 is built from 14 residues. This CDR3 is CASSDYQSPYEQYF. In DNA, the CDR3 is TGTGCCAGCTCGGACTACCAGTCTCCCTACGAGCAGTACTTC.

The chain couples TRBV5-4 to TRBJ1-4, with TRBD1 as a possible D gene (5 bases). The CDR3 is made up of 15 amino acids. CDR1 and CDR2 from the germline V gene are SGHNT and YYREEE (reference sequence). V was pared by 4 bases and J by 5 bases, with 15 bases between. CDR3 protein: CASSGGAARNEKLFF. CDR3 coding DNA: TGTGCCAGCAGCGGCGGGGCGGCCCGGAATGAAAAACTGTTTTTT.

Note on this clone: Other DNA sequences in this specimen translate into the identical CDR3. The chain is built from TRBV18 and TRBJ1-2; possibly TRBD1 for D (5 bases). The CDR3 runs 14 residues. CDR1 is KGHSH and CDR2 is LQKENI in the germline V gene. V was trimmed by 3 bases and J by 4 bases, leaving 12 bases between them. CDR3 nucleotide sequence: TGTGCCAGCTCACCTTCCAGGGATACCTATGGCTACACCTTC. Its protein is CASSPSRDTYGYTF.

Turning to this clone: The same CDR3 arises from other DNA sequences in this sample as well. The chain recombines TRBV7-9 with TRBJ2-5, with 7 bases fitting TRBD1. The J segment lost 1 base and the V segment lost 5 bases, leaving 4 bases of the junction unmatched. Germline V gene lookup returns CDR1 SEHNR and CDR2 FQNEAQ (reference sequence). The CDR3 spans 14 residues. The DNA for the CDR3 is TGTGCCAGCAGCCCCGGGACAGTCCAAGAGACCCAGTACTTC. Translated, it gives CASSPGTVQETQYF.

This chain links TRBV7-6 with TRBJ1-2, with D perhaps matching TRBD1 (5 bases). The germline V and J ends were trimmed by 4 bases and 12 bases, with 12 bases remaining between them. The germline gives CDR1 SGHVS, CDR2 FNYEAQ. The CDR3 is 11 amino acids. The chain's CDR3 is CASSSPGRHTF. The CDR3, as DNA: TGTGCCAGCAGCTCCCCGGGGCGGCACACCTTC.

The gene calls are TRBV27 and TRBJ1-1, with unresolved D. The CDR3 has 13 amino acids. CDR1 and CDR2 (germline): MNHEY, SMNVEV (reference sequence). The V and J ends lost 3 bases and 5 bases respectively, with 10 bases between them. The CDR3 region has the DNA TGTGCCAGCAGTTTTTTGGGGTGGACTGAAGCTTTCTTT. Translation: CASSFLGWTEAFF.

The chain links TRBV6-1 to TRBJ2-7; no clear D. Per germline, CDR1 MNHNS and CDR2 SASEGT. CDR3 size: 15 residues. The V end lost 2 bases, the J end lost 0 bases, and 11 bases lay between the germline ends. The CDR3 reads CASSESTVFSYEQYF. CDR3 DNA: TGTGCCAGCAGTGAAAGTACAGTTTTCTCCTACGAGCAGTACTTC.

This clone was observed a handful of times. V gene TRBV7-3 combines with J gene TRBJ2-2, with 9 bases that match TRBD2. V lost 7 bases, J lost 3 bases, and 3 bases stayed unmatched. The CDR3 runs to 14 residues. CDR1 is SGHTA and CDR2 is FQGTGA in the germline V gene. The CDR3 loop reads CASKRTSDTGELFF. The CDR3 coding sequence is TGTGCCAGCAAAAGGACTAGCGACACCGGGGAGCTGTTTTTT. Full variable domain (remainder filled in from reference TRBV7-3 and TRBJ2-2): GAGVSQTPSNKVTEKGKYVELRCDPISGHTALYWYRQSLGQGPEFLIYFQGTGAADDSGLPNDRFFAVRPEGSVSTLKIQRTERGDSAVYLCASKRTSDTGELFFGEGSRLTVL.

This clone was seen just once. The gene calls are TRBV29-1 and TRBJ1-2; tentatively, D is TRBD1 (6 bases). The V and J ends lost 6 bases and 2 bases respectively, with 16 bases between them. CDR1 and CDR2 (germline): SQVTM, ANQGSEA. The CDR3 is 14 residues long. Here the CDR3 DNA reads TGCAGCGTCCATACGTGGGGGGCGAACTATGGCTACACCTTC. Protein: CSVHTWGANYGYTF.

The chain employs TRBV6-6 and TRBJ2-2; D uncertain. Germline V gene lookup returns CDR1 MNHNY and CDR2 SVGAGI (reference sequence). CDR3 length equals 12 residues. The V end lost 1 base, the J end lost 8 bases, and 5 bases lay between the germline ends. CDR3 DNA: TGTGCCAGCAGTTACTGGGATGGGGAGCTGTTTTTT. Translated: CASSYWDGELFF.

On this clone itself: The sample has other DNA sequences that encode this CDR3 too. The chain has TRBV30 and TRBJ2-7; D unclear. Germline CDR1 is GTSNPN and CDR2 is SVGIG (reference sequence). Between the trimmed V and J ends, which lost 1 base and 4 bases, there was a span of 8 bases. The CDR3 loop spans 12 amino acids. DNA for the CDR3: TGTGCCTGGAGTGAAGTCGGGTACGAGCAGTACTTC. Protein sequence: CAWSEVGYEQYF.

This CDR3 reads CASASAMGAGGYTF. The DNA of the CDR3 is TGTGCCAGCGCCTCAGCTATGGGGGCGGGTGGCTACACCTTC. The J gene is TRBJ1-2, the V gene TRBV7-2; TRBD1 might be the D (6 bases). The CDR3 is made up of 14 amino acids. CDR1 and CDR2 (germline): SGHTA, FQGNSA. Trimming took off 8 bases at V and 7 bases at J, with 20 bases between the two ends.

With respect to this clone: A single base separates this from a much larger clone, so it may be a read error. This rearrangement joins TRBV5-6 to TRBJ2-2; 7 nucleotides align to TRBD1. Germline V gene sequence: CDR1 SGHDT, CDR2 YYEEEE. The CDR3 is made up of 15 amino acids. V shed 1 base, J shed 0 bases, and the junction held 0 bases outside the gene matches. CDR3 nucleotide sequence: TGTGCCAGCAGCTTGCAGGGGGCGAACACCGGGGAGCTGTTTTTT. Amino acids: CASSLQGANTGELFF. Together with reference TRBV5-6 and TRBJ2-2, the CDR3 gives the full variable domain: DAGVTQSPTHLIKTRGQQVTLRCSPKSGHDTVSWYQQALGQGPQFIFQYYEEEERQRGNFPDRFSGHQFPNYSSELNVNALLLGDSALYLCASSLQGANTGELFFGEGSRLTVL.

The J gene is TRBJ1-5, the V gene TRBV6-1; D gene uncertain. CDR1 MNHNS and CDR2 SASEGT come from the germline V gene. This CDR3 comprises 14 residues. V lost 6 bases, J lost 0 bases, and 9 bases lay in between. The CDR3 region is CASRDGNSNQPQHF. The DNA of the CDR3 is TGTGCCAGCAGAGACGGAAATAGCAATCAGCCCCAGCATTTT.